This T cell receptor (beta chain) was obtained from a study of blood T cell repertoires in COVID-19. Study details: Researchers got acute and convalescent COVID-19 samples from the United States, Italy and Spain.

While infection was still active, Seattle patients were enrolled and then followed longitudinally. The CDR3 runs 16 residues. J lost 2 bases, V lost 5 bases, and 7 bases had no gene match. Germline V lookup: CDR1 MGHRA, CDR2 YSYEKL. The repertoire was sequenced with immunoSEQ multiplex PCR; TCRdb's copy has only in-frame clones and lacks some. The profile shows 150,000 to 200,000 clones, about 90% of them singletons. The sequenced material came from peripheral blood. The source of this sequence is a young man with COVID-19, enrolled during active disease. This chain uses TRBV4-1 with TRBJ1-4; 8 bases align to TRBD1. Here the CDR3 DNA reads TGCGCCAGCAGCTCAGGGGGCGCGAGCACTAATGAAAAACTGTTTTTT. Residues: CASSSGGASTNEKLFF.